These 22 T cell receptor beta chains originate from one sample sequenced in a study of shared clonotypes between healthy human individuals. Sequencing was performed with immunoSEQ multiplex PCR; in TCRdb, only in-frame clones are kept and a portion is missing. Of about a million clones in the sample, roughly 70% were seen once. The sample taken for sequencing was memory CD4+ T cells sorted from blood. Subset here: CD45RA-negative fraction. The receptors derive from a young man in good health.

The V call is TRBV7-9, the J call TRBJ1-4, with D hard to call. CDR1 SEHNR and CDR2 FQNEAQ come from the germline V gene (reference sequence). The CDR3 has 14 amino acids. Trimming pared 7 bases from V and 8 bases from J, leaving 17 bases between. The DNA of the CDR3 is TGTGCCAGCACCCTAGGTGGAGGGATAGAAAAACTGTTTTTT. This codes for CASTLGGGIEKLFF.

This clone was seen repeatedly, ten times or more. The same CDR3 also results from other DNA sequences found in this sample. This chain connects TRBV10-3 to TRBJ1-1; D unclear. In germline, CDR1 is ENHRY, CDR2 SYGVKD. The V end was cut by 0 bases, the J end by 1 base, with 9 bases between. CDR3 length equals 15 residues. This chain's CDR3 is CAISESRTPNTEAFF. The CDR3, as DNA: TGTGCCATCAGTGAGTCGAGGACGCCGAACACTGAAGCTTTCTTT.

This clone was observed once. V gene TRBV19 combines with J gene TRBJ1-2; possibly TRBD1 for D (6 bases). Germline V gives CDR1 LNHDA, CDR2 SQIVND (reference sequence). The V end lost 4 bases, the J end lost 10 bases, and 13 bases lay between the germline ends. The CDR3 length is 12 residues. The DNA of the CDR3 is TGTGCCAGTAGTAAAAACAGGGAAATCTACACCTTC. Residues: CASSKNREIYTF.

The rearrangement uses TRBV6-8 and TRBJ2-4; D ambiguous. The CDR3 runs 14 residues. CDR1 and CDR2 (germline): MNHGY, SAAAGT. The ends were cut back, 8 bases at V and 0 bases at J, with 11 bases in the middle. The CDR3 reads CASGRNLAKNIQYF. The CDR3 nucleotides read TGTGCCAGCGGACGGAACCTAGCCAAAAACATTCAGTACTTC.

The chain couples TRBV5-1 to TRBJ1-1; tentative D call: TRBD1 (6 bases). CDR1 and CDR2 from the germline V gene are SGHRS and YFSETQ. This CDR3 spans 14 amino acids. V lost 2 bases to trimming and J lost 4 bases, with 12 bases between them. CDR3 region: CASSFTQGRTEAFF. CDR3 DNA sequence: TGCGCCAGCAGCTTCACACAGGGACGCACTGAAGCTTTCTTT.

The gene calls are TRBV5-1 and TRBJ1-1, with a tentative D call TRBD1 (6 bases). V was cut by 3 bases and J by 5 bases, with 14 bases left in between. The CDR3 is made up of 14 amino acids. Germline V gene lookup returns CDR1 SGHRS and CDR2 YFSETQ. In nucleotides, the CDR3 is TGCGCCAGCAGCTCAGCAGGGGTAAGAACTGAAGCTTTCTTT. Its protein is CASSSAGVRTEAFF.

The chain recombines TRBV11-2 with TRBJ2-3, with D tentatively TRBD2 (5 bases). This CDR3 is built from 16 residues. The ends were cut back, 1 base at V and 3 bases at J, with 14 bases in the middle. CDR1 and CDR2 from the germline V gene are SGHAT and FQNNGV. The CDR3 is CASSLGHRGPTDTQYF. CDR3 DNA sequence: TGTGCCAGCAGCTTAGGGCACAGAGGGCCAACAGATACGCAGTATTTT.

This clone was seen a single time. This rearrangement joins TRBV29-1 to TRBJ1-2; a possible D gene is TRBD1 (5 bases). Germline assignment: CDR1 SQVTM and CDR2 ANQGSEA. CDR3 length: 14 residues. V lost 2 bases and J lost 0, with 10 bases in between. The CDR3 spells CSVESRGTNYGYTF. Written as DNA, the CDR3 is TGCAGCGTTGAAAGTCGGGGGACTAACTATGGCTACACCTTC.

This clone occurred many times. The chain links TRBV10-3 to TRBJ2-1, with 9 bases fitting TRBD2. CDR1 and CDR2 from the germline V gene are ENHRY and SYGVKD. Trimming took 2 bases from V and 6 from J; bases not matched to a gene: 5. The CDR3 length is 15 residues. CDR3 protein: CAISESLAGLNEQFF. In nucleotides, the CDR3 is TGTGCCATCAGTGAGAGCCTAGCGGGACTCAATGAGCAGTTCTTC.

This chain links TRBV30 with TRBJ1-1, with D tentatively TRBD1 (5 bases). CDR3 size: 9 residues. Germline-derived CDR1 and CDR2 are GTSNPN and SVGIG (reference sequence). With 8 bases removed from V and 12 bases from J, the gap between germline ends came to 13 bases. CDR3 sequence reads: CAQPGGSFF. CDR3 DNA: TGTGCCCAACCGGGGGGGTCTTTCTTT.

This clone was counted between two and nine times. The chain uses TRBV6-6 and TRBJ2-5; D is tentatively TRBD1 or TRBD2 (5 bases each). From germline, CDR1 is MNHNY and CDR2 SVGAGI (reference sequence). This CDR3 has 16 residues. Between the trimmed V and J ends, which lost 7 bases and 3 bases, there was a span of 21 bases. The CDR3 sequence: CASTLGETRGEETQYF. DNA for the CDR3: TGTGCCAGCACCCTGGGGGAGACCCGAGGGGAAGAGACCCAGTACTTC.

V is TRBV6-1 and J is TRBJ2-7; D may correspond to TRBD1 or TRBD2 (6 bases each). V gave up 3 bases and J gave up 0 bases, with 9 bases separating them. The V gene's germline CDR1 is MNHNS and CDR2 SASEGT. There are 14 residues in the CDR3. In nucleotides, the CDR3 is TGTGCCAGCAGTGATGGGGGGCACTCCTACGAGCAGTACTTC. The encoded protein is CASSDGGHSYEQYF.

The chain links TRBV5-6 to TRBJ2-2; no firm D call. This CDR3 is 16 amino acids long. V lost 2 bases and J 1 base, leaving 12 bases between the germline ends. Germline-derived CDR1 and CDR2 are SGHDT and YYEEEE. CDR3 loop: CASSLKGYLNTGELFF. The CDR3 DNA sequence: TGTGCCAGCAGCTTAAAAGGGTACCTGAACACCGGGGAGCTGTTTTTT.

Points on this clone: The sample contains more than one DNA sequence encoding this CDR3. The chain joins TRBV7-9 to TRBJ1-4; D is ambiguous. The CDR3 is 14 amino acids. Looked up from germline, CDR1 is SEHNR and CDR2 is FQNEAQ (reference sequence). Trimming removed 0 bases at V and 7 bases at J, with 9 bases between. This chain's CDR3 is CASSLARQGEKLFF. The CDR3 DNA reads as TGTGCCAGCAGCTTAGCCAGGCAAGGTGAAAAACTGTTTTTT.

The rearrangement uses TRBV5-4 and TRBJ2-5; 11 bases are shared with TRBD1. Germline-derived CDR1 and CDR2 are SGHNT and YYREEE (reference sequence). The J segment lost 4 bases and the V segment lost 0 bases, leaving 5 bases of the junction unmatched. The CDR3 runs 16 residues. CDR3 sequence reads: CASSLGDRGFVETQYF. The CDR3 DNA reads TGTGCCAGCAGCTTGGGGGACAGGGGGTTTGTAGAGACCCAGTACTTC.

This clone was detected once. The rearrangement joins TRBV28 to TRBJ1-2; D perhaps matches TRBD1 (6 bases). The germline V and J ends were trimmed by 4 bases and 8 bases, with 14 bases remaining between them. Germline V gives CDR1 MDHEN, CDR2 SYDVKM. The CDR3 spans 13 residues. The CDR3 DNA follows: TGTGCCAGCAGTTGGGCAGGGGCGTCGGGCTACACCTTC. Its translation is CASSWAGASGYTF.

The chain joins TRBV30 to TRBJ2-5, with TRBD2 matching over 9 bases. The CDR3 length is 16 residues. V trimming: 2 bases; J trimming: 2 bases; junction bases outside the gene matches: 9. Looked up from germline, CDR1 is GTSNPN and CDR2 is SVGIG (reference sequence). The CDR3 coding sequence is TGTGCCTGGAGTCCTTTGACTAGCGGTGGTCAAGAGACCCAGTACTTC. Protein sequence: CAWSPLTSGGQETQYF. The full variable domain, with the rest looked up from reference TRBV30 and TRBJ2-5, is SQTIHQWPATLVQPVGSPLSLECTVEGTSNPNLYWYRQAAGRGLQLLFYSVGIGQISSEVPQNLSASRPQDRQFILSSKKLLLSDSGFYLCAWSPLTSGGQETQYFGPGTRLLVL.

The rearrangement uses TRBV5-5 and TRBJ2-5; 9 bases are a match to TRBD1. The V gene's germline CDR1 is SGHKS and CDR2 YYEKEE (reference sequence). V was clipped by 4 bases and J by 5 bases; unmatched bases: 6. The CDR3 extends over 14 amino acids. CDR3 amino acids: CASSPGTGFETQYF. CDR3 DNA: TGTGCCAGCAGCCCGGGGACAGGGTTCGAGACCCAGTACTTC. The complete variable domain, with remaining parts taken from reference TRBV5-5 and TRBJ2-5, reads DAGVTQSPTHLIKTRGQQVTLRCSPISGHKSVSWYQQVLGQGPQFIFQYYEKEERGRGNFPDRFSARQFPNYSSELNVNALLLGDSALYLCASSPGTGFETQYFGPGTRLLVL.

This rearrangement joins TRBV5-6 to TRBJ2-5; D ambiguous. This CDR3 has 13 amino acids. Germline V gene lookup returns CDR1 SGHDT and CDR2 YYEEEE. Trimming cost V 0 bases and J 9 bases, with 12 bases left between them. The CDR3 sequence: CASSLDPHEAQYF. Here the CDR3 DNA reads TGTGCCAGCAGCTTGGATCCCCATGAGGCCCAGTACTTC.

This chain joins TRBV4-1 and TRBJ2-1; 14 nucleotides line up with TRBD2. Looked up from germline, CDR1 is MGHRA and CDR2 is YSYEKL. V lost 6 bases to trimming and J lost 8 bases; unmatched junction nucleotides: 6. The CDR3 sequence is 15 residues long. The CDR3 protein is CASRRLAGGRYEQFF. The CDR3 nucleotides read TGCGCCAGCAGACGACTAGCGGGAGGGCGTTATGAGCAGTTCTTC.

The chain carries TRBV7-2 and TRBJ2-1; 13 bases fit TRBD2. This CDR3 contains 16 residues. The trim removed 5 bases at V and 6 bases at J, leaving 7 bases unmatched. Germline CDR1 is SGHTA and CDR2 is FQGNSA. In DNA form, the CDR3 reads TGTGCCAGCAGCCAGAGAGGGACTAGCGGGACCAATGAGCAGTTCTTC. The encoded protein is CASSQRGTSGTNEQFF.

This clone appeared a few times. The chain combines TRBV6-6 with TRBJ1-1, with a possible D match to TRBD1 (5 bases). CDR1 and CDR2 from the germline V gene are MNHNY and SVGAGI (reference sequence). Trimming stripped 5 bases from V and 11 bases from J, with 12 bases between. The CDR3 sequence is 11 residues long. CDR3 in amino acids: CASSNTGGAFF. The CDR3 coding sequence is TGTGCCAGCAGTAACACGGGGGGGGCTTTCTTT.